Each of the 29 T cell receptor beta chains below was sequenced from the same sample in a study of STAT5B mutations in CD4+ large granular lymphocyte leukemia. Method: immunoSEQ multiplex PCR; TCRdb's copy keeps in-frame clones and lacks some. The sample has about 19,000 clones, 65% to 85% seen once. The specimen sequenced was CD4+ T cells from blood buffy coats. The receptors originated from a human donor in good health.

This sequence joins TRBV5-6 and TRBJ2-5; D not resolved. This CDR3 has 14 residues. V was shortened by 3 bases and J by 1 base, with 10 bases between the two germline ends. Germline CDR1 SGHDT, CDR2 YYEEEE. The CDR3 DNA reads TGTGCCAGCAGCTCTGGGTCGGGCCAAGAGACCCAGTACTTC. The encoded protein is CASSSGSGQETQYF.

This clone was found a few times. This sequence joins TRBV10-3 and TRBJ1-5, with 7 nucleotides matching TRBD1. The CDR3 contains 13 residues. Germline V CDR1 and CDR2: ENHRY, SYGVKD. J gave up 4 bases and V 6 bases, and 3 bases lay outside the gene matches. CDR3 in DNA: TGTGCCATCAGGGGACAGTTAAATCAGCCCCAGCATTTT. This sequence encodes CAIRGQLNQPQHF.

This rearrangement joins TRBV6-5 to TRBJ2-1; maybe TRBD1 (6 bases). CDR3 length equals 14 residues. Germline CDR1 reads MNHEY; CDR2 reads SVGAGI. V was clipped by 4 bases and J by 6 bases, with 13 bases between them. DNA for the CDR3: TGTGCCAGCAGTTCAGGGGTTACCCCCAATGAGCAGTTCTTC. Its translation: CASSSGVTPNEQFF.

J is TRBJ1-1 and V is TRBV29-1; 7 nucleotides align to TRBD1. CDR3 length: 12 amino acids. Germline-derived CDR1 and CDR2 are SQVTM and ANQGSEA. J was trimmed by 7 bases and V by 3 bases; bases with no gene match: 5. CDR3 loop: CSVDQGEFEAFF. The CDR3 DNA reads TGCAGCGTTGATCAGGGGGAATTTGAAGCTTTCTTT.

V is TRBV19 and J is TRBJ1-2, with D maybe TRBD1 (6 bases). Germline loops: CDR1 LNHDA, CDR2 SQIVND (reference sequence). The CDR3 runs 13 residues. V was pared by 7 bases and J by 4 bases, with 13 bases between. CDR3 coding DNA: TGTGCCAGTATCGGACAGACCTTCTATGGCTACACCTTC. It specifies CASIGQTFYGYTF.

The sample holds one count of this clone. The genes are TRBV12-5 and TRBJ2-3; 8 bases are shared with TRBD1. The trim removed 2 bases at V and 6 bases at J, leaving 4 bases unmatched. Germline V gives CDR1 LGHNT, CDR2 FRNRAP. This CDR3 has 14 amino acids. The DNA of the CDR3 is TGTGCTAGTGGTTTGTCAGGGGGCCGGGATACGCAGTATTTT. Protein product: CASGLSGGRDTQYF.

The chain carries TRBV7-9 and TRBJ2-7; D possibly corresponds to TRBD2 (5 bases). Germline V CDR1 and CDR2: SEHNR, FQNEAQ (reference sequence). The CDR3 is 12 amino acids. V was trimmed by 3 bases and J by 2 bases, leaving 5 bases between them. The CDR3 bases are TGTGCCAGCAGCTTCGGGGCCTACGAGCAGTACTTC. This gives the protein CASSFGAYEQYF.

The V and J genes are TRBV14 and TRBJ2-3, with 7 positions matching TRBD2. The CDR3 extends over 17 amino acids. The trim removed 4 bases at V and 2 bases at J, leaving 12 bases unmatched. Germline V gives CDR1 SGHDN, CDR2 FVKESK. In DNA, the CDR3 is TGTGCCAGCAGCCGGCTAGCGGCTAGCGTCTACACAGATACGCAGTATTTT. Amino acids: CASSRLAASVYTDTQYF.

The chain employs TRBV7-2 and TRBJ2-3; D ambiguous. This CDR3 has 12 amino acids. The V gene's germline CDR1 is SGHTA and CDR2 FQGNSA. Trimming shortened V by 5 bases and J by 4 bases, and 7 bases separated the two germline ends. In DNA form, the CDR3 reads TGTGCCAGCAGCCTTAAGGCAGATACGCAGTATTTT. It yields the protein CASSLKADTQYF.

This chain joins TRBV18 and TRBJ2-7; D gene unclear. Per germline, CDR1 KGHSH and CDR2 LQKENI. This CDR3 has 13 amino acids. V dropped 3 bases and J dropped 1 base, with 7 bases sitting between them. CDR3 residues: CASSPLGSYEQYF. The CDR3 DNA follows: TGTGCCAGCTCACCGTTGGGATCCTACGAGCAGTACTTC.

The V call is TRBV29-1, the J call TRBJ2-7; TRBD1 matches 7 bases. After removal of 6 bases from V and 5 bases from J, the junction contained 7 bases not matched to a gene. CDR3 length: 12 amino acids. The germline gives CDR1 SQVTM, CDR2 ANQGSEA. The chain's CDR3 is CSVDSQGHEQYF. For the CDR3, the DNA is TGCAGCGTGGATTCACAGGGGCACGAGCAGTACTTC.

This clone turned up a few times. One end of the junction varies from germline; a read error may be responsible. The chain uses TRBV19 and TRBJ2-1; 10 bases match TRBD2. CDR3 size: 15 residues. The germline CDR1 and CDR2 sequences are LNHDA and SQIVND (reference sequence). The CDR3 reads CASRIGLAGVGEQFF. CDR3 DNA sequence: TGTGCCAGTAGAATAGGGCTAGCGGGAGTCGGGGAGCAGTTCTTC.

There are a few counts of this clone. The chain is built from TRBV12-5 and TRBJ2-1; D possibly corresponds to TRBD2 (6 bases). V lost 3 bases to trimming and J lost 0 bases, with 9 bases between them. This CDR3 comprises 15 residues. Germline CDR1 LGHNT, CDR2 FRNRAP. The DNA of the CDR3 is TGTGCTAGTGGTTTAGGACTACCCTCCTACAATGAGCAGTTCTTC. Its protein is CASGLGLPSYNEQFF.

The chain combines TRBV6-1 with TRBJ1-1; TRBD1 agrees at 8 bases. The CDR3 consists of 14 residues. Trimming at V came to 3 bases and at J to 4 bases, leaving 4 bases not matched to a gene. Per germline, CDR1 MNHNS and CDR2 SASEGT. CDR3 amino acids: CASSDQGAVTEAFF. The CDR3 DNA reads as TGTGCCAGCAGTGACCAGGGGGCGGTCACTGAAGCTTTCTTT.

The chain recombines TRBV5-5 with TRBJ2-7, with D tentatively TRBD1 (5 bases). The CDR3 covers 13 residues. The germline V and J ends were trimmed by 4 bases and 1 base, with 9 bases remaining between them. Germline V lookup: CDR1 SGHKS, CDR2 YYEKEE (reference sequence). The CDR3 sequence is CASSLQGSYEQYF. DNA of the CDR3: TGTGCCAGCAGCCTTCAGGGTTCCTACGAGCAGTACTTC.

J is TRBJ1-2 and V is TRBV27, with 9 nucleotides matching TRBD1. The V segment lost 5 bases and the J segment 4 bases; nucleotides outside the gene matches: 11. The CDR3 runs to 16 residues. Germline CDR1 reads MNHEY; CDR2 reads SMNVEV (reference sequence). The CDR3 nucleotides are TGTGCCAGCAGTAATCCCGGGACAGGGAGCGGCTATGGCTACACCTTC. This encodes CASSNPGTGSGYGYTF.

This clone was recorded a few times. The chain couples TRBV10-1 to TRBJ1-1; no firm D call. The CDR3 has 13 amino acids. V lost 0 bases and J lost 7, with 9 bases in between. Germline V gene data show CDR1 as WNHNN and CDR2 as SYGVQD (reference sequence). The DNA of the CDR3 is TGCGCCAGCAGTGAGTCTAAGAAGGGTGAAGCTTTCTTT. Its translation: CASSESKKGEAFF.

This clone was counted a few times. V gene TRBV11-2 combines with J gene TRBJ2-7; D is ambiguous. The ends were cut back, 1 base at V and 5 bases at J, with 3 bases in the middle. The CDR3 sequence is 11 residues long. The germline V gene has CDR1 SGHAT and CDR2 FQNNGV. The chain's CDR3 is CASSLAHEQYF. The CDR3 DNA sequence: TGTGCCAGCAGCTTAGCCCACGAGCAGTACTTC.

The chain has TRBV29-1 and TRBJ2-3; D unclear. Looked up from germline, CDR1 is SQVTM and CDR2 is ANQGSEA. Trimming stripped 7 bases from V and 2 bases from J, with 13 bases between. This CDR3 is built from 13 residues. The CDR3 here is CSAPVGNTDTQYF. The CDR3 DNA reads as TGCAGCGCCCCGGTTGGGAACACAGATACGCAGTATTTT.

This chain connects TRBV19 to TRBJ2-7; 7 nucleotides match TRBD1. The CDR3 consists of 13 residues. J lost 4 bases, V lost 9 bases, and 9 bases had no gene match. CDR1 and CDR2 (germline): LNHDA, SQIVND (reference sequence). CDR3 in amino acids: CASLGGIKYEQYF. CDR3 sequence (DNA): TGTGCCAGCTTAGGGGGCATTAAATACGAGCAGTACTTC.

The CDR3 spells CASSEGPDLSYEQYF. CDR3 in DNA: TGTGCCAGCAGTGAAGGGCCGGACCTCTCCTACGAGCAGTACTTC. The chain couples TRBV2 to TRBJ2-7, with D unresolved. CDR3 length: 15 amino acids. Germline assignment: CDR1 SNHLY and CDR2 FYNNEI. Trimming removed 1 base at V and 0 bases at J, with 10 bases between.

The chain has TRBV18 and TRBJ1-1; 12 bases fit TRBD1. The CDR3 totals 15 residues. The V gene end was trimmed by 4 bases and the J gene end by 2 bases; junction bases not matched to a gene: 2. Germline CDR1 reads KGHSH; CDR2 reads LQKENI. This CDR3 reads CASSQGTGGNTEAFF. The CDR3 DNA reads TGTGCCAGCTCACAAGGGACAGGGGGCAACACTGAAGCTTTCTTT.

This clone was seen a single time. The rearrangement joins TRBV30 to TRBJ2-5, with TRBD2 identical over 7 bases. With 0 bases clipped from V and 1 base from J, the junction kept 5 bases outside the gene matches. The CDR3 totals 15 residues. The germline CDR1 and CDR2 sequences are GTSNPN and SVGIG (reference sequence). CDR3 in DNA: TGTGCCTGGAGTGTAATAGCGGGCCCCCAAGAGACCCAGTACTTC. Encoded protein: CAWSVIAGPQETQYF. The full variable domain, with the rest looked up from reference TRBV30 and TRBJ2-5, is SQTIHQWPATLVQPVGSPLSLECTVEGTSNPNLYWYRQAAGRGLQLLFYSVGIGQISSEVPQNLSASRPQDRQFILSSKKLLLSDSGFYLCAWSVIAGPQETQYFGPGTRLLVL.

The chain couples TRBV5-6 to TRBJ2-7, with 8 bases identical to TRBD2. CDR3 length: 15 amino acids. The trim removed 0 bases at V and 4 bases at J, leaving 6 bases unmatched. Germline-derived CDR1 and CDR2 are SGHDT and YYEEEE. The CDR3 coding sequence is TGTGCCAGCAGCTTGGGAGGACTAGCTCTTTACGAGCAGTACTTC. Residues: CASSLGGLALYEQYF.

This chain uses TRBV10-3 with TRBJ1-5; a weak D match, TRBD1 (6 bases). This CDR3 is 14 amino acids long. V was clipped by 11 bases and J by 6 bases, with 20 bases between them. Germline V gene lookup returns CDR1 ENHRY and CDR2 SYGVKD. The CDR3 region is CAPPFWGAVQPQHF. Here the CDR3 DNA reads TGTGCCCCCCCCTTTTGGGGGGCCGTTCAGCCCCAGCATTTT.

The V gene is TRBV2, the J gene TRBJ1-2; D call uncertain. Germline CDR1 is SNHLY and CDR2 is FYNNEI. This CDR3 contains 10 residues. V was pared by 10 bases and J by 2 bases, with 5 bases between. The CDR3 is CATMNYGYTF. CDR3 DNA sequence: TGTGCCACCATGAACTATGGCTACACCTTC.

The J gene is TRBJ2-3, the V gene TRBV5-4; D gene uncertain. Germline CDR1 and CDR2: SGHNT and YYREEE (reference sequence). V was clipped by 4 bases and J by 4 bases, with 7 bases between them. This CDR3 is 12 amino acids long. CDR3 DNA: TGTGCCAGCAGCCGGACCGCAGATACGCAGTATTTT. Translation: CASSRTADTQYF.

This clone came up once. V and J are TRBV7-6 and TRBJ2-5, with TRBD1 identical over 7 bases. J lost 5 bases, V lost 2 bases, and 2 bases had no gene match. The CDR3 has 13 amino acids. Germline V CDR1 and CDR2: SGHVS, FNYEAQ. The CDR3 sequence is CASSLSRGETQYF. CDR3 in DNA: TGTGCCAGCAGCTTAAGCAGGGGGGAGACCCAGTACTTC.

The CDR3 protein is CASSLANMPNTEAFF. DNA for the CDR3: TGTGCCAGCAGCTTGGCCAATATGCCGAACACTGAAGCTTTCTTT. The V gene is TRBV5-5, the J gene TRBJ1-1; D not certain. CDR3 length equals 15 residues. V was shortened by 0 bases and J by 1 base, with 10 bases between the two germline ends. From germline, CDR1 is SGHKS and CDR2 YYEKEE (reference sequence).